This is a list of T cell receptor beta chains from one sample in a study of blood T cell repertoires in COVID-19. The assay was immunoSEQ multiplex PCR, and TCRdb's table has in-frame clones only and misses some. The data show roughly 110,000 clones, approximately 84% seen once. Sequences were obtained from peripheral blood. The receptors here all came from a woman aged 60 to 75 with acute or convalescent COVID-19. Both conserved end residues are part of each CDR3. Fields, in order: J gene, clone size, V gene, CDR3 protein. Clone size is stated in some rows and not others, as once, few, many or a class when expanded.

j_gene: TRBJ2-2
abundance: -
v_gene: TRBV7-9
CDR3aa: CASSFTTTSLTGELFF

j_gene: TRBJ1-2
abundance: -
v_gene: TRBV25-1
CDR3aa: CASSADRGRSNYGYTF

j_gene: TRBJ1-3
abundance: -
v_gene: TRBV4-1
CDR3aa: CASSQDWTGSGTIYF

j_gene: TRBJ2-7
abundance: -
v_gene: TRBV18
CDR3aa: CASSQGSSGTYEQYF

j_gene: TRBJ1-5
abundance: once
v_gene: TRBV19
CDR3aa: CASSIPTGDSNQPQHF

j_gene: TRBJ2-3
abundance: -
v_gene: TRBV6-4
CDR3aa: CASSANSGRIPDTQYF

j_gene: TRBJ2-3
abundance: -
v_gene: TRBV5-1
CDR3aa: CASSGPDTDTQYF

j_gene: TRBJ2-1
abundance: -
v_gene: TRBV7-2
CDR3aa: CASSLAGTGGYNEQFF

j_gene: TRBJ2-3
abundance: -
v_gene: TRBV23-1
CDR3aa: CASRLQPCPGQGRTDTQYF

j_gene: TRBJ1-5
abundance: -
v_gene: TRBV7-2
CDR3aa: CASSLSRQPQHF

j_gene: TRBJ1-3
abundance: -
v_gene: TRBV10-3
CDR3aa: CAIRDSSGNTIYF

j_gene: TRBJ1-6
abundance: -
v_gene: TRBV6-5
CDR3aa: CASSYRGTDSPLHF

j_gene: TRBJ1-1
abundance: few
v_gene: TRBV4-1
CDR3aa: CASSPIGGVLNTEAFF

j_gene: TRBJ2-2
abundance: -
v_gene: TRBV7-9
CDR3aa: CASSLAWADRNTGELFF

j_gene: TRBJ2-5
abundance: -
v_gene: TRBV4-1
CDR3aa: CASSQPTAGTRGTQYF

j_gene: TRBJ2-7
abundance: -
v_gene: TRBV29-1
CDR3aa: CSAMTGVDEQYF

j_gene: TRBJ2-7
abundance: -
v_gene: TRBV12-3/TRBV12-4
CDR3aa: CASSDRVASEQYF

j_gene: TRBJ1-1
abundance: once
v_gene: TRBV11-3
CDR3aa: CASSLQGSTEAFF

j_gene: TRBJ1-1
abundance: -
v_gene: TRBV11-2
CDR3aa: CASSSQSNTEAFF

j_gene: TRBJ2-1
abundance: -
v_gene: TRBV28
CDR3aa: CASSFQSGGFNPVEQFF

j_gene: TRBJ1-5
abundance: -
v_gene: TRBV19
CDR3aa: CASTPDRGGHQPQHF

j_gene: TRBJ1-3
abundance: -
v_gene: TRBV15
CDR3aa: CATSSPGTGYGNTIYF

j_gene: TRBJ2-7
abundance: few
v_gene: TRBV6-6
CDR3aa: CASSRFRQRGHSYEQYF

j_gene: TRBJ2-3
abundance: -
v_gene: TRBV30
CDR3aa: CAWSVLAALTYTQYF

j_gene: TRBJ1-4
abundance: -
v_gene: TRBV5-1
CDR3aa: CASSPGDSNEKLFF

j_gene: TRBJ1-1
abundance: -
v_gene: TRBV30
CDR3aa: CAWSPTAQSSAFF

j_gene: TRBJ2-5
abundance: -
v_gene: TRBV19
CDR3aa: CASSIAGGSQETQYF

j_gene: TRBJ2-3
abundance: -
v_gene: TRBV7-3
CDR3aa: CASSSTLAGVTDTQYF

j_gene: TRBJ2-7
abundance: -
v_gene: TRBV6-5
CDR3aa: CASSRDFYEQYF

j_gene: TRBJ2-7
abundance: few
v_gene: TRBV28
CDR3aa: CASGGLAESSYEQYF

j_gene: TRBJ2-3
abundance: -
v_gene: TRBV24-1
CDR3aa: CATSDGATDTQYF

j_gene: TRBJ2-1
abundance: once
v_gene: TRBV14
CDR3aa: CASSQNRVNEQFF

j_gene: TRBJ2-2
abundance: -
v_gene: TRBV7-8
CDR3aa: CASSYLPRVDTGELFF

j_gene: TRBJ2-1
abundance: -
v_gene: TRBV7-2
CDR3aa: CASSLMRGSYNEQFF

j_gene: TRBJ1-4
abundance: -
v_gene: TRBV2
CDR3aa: CASSETGLAEKLFF

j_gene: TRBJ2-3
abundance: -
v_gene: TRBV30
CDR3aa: CAWGTGGGTDTQYF

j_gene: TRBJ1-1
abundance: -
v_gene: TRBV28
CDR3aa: CASSPRQGRGNTEAFF

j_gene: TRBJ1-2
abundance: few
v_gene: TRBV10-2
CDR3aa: CASSERGDYGYTF

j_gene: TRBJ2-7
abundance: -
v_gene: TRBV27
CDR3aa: CASSLDAQGLVGEQYF

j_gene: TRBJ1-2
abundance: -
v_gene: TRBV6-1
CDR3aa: CASSDVWRNYGYTF

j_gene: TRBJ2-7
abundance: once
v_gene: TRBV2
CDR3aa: CASSNGLAETYEQYF

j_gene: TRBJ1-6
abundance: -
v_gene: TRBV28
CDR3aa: CASSSLQGLHINSPLHF

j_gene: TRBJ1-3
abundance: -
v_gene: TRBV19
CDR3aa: CASSSRVLSGNTIYF

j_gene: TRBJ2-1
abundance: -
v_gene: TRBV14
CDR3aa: CASSRGGAANEQFF

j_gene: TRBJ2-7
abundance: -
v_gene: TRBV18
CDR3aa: CASSPGLAGVDEQYF

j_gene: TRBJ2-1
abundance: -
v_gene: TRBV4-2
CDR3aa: CASSTTSGGLYNEQFF

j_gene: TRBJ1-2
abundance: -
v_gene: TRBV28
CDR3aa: CASSNTGTDGYTF

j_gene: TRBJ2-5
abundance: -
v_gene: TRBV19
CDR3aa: CASSIQPRETQYF

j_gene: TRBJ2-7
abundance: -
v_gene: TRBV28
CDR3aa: CASGTSASYEQYF

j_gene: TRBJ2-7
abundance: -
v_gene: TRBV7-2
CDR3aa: CASSLVGTSDYEQYF

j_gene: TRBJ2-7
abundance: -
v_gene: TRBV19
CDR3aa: CASSAGPGQGHYEQYF

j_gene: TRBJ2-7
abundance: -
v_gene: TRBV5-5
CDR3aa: CASSPRRPAGGPYEQYF

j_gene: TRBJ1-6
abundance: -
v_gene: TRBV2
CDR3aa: CASLARRSGSYNSPLHF

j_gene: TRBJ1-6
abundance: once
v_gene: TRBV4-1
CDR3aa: CASSQGPRINSPLHF

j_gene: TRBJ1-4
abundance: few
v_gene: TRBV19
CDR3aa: CASSRGEKLFF

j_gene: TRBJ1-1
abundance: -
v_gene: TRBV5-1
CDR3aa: CASSFSKTQGATEAFF

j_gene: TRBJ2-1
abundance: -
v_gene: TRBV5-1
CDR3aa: CASSWGLAGQYNEQFF